Below, 18 T cell receptor beta chains from the same sample are listed, as sequenced in a study of T cell responses to AZD1222 COVID-19 vaccine. Some clones are missing from TCRdb's copy, which holds only in-frame ones; the method was immunoSEQ multiplex PCR. The data show about 180,000 clones, about 93% seen once. This material consisted of peripheral blood, taken 28 days after the second dose of the MenACWY control vaccine. Receptor source: an adult who received the MenACWY meningococcal vaccine as a control.

This chain links TRBV10-2 with TRBJ2-2, with unresolved D. Per germline, CDR1 WSHSY and CDR2 SAAADI. The CDR3 contains 13 residues. The ends were cut back, 3 bases at V and 7 bases at J, with 9 bases in the middle. The CDR3: CASSETASGELFF. In nucleotides, the CDR3 is TGCGCCAGCAGTGAAACCGCTAGCGGGGAGCTGTTTTTT.

The J gene is TRBJ2-3, the V gene TRBV10-3, with 14 nucleotides matching TRBD2. Germline V CDR1 and CDR2: ENHRY, SYGVKD. CDR3 length: 18 residues. The V gene end was trimmed by 5 bases and the J gene end by 6 bases; junction bases not matched to a gene: 13. CDR3 sequence (DNA): TGTGCCATCAGTAGAACCGGACTAGCGGGGGGCCGGGGGGATACGCAGTATTTT. Amino acid sequence: CAISRTGLAGGRGDTQYF.

V usage is TRBV9 and J usage is TRBJ2-5, with D perhaps assigned TRBD1 or TRBD2 (5 bases each). V dropped 0 bases and J dropped 5 bases, with 5 bases sitting between them. CDR1 SGDLS and CDR2 YYNGEE come from the germline V gene. The CDR3 has 12 residues. CDR3 loop: CASSVGGETQYF. The CDR3 DNA follows: TGTGCCAGCAGCGTAGGGGGGGAGACCCAGTACTTC.

This chain joins TRBV20-1 and TRBJ1-2; TRBD1 aligns across 9 bases. Germline loops: CDR1 DFQATT, CDR2 SNEGSKA (reference sequence). The CDR3 extends over 14 amino acids. After removal of 3 bases from V and 8 bases from J, the junction contained 10 bases not matched to a gene. CDR3 bases: TGCAGTGCTAGTCCGGGACAGGGCCTTCGAGGCTACACCTTC. Its protein product is CSASPGQGLRGYTF.

The rearrangement uses TRBV19 and TRBJ1-5, with D possibly TRBD1 on 6 matching bases. There are 15 residues in the CDR3. Germline assignment: CDR1 LNHDA and CDR2 SQIVND (reference sequence). V shed 3 bases and J shed 3 bases, with 12 bases lying between them. The CDR3 spells CASSMRGQSNQPQHF. CDR3 DNA: TGTGCCAGTAGTATGAGAGGACAGTCCAATCAGCCCCAGCATTTT.

The V call is TRBV6-5, the J call TRBJ1-5; 8 bases are shared with TRBD1. This CDR3 contains 14 residues. Per the germline V gene, CDR1 is MNHEY and CDR2 is SVGAGI. V gave up 6 bases and J gave up 6 bases; unmatched junction bases: 7. The CDR3 sequence: CASRATGGGQPQHF. DNA for the CDR3: TGTGCCAGCAGGGCTACAGGGGGGGGTCAGCCCCAGCATTTT.

Comment on this clone: The sample holds other DNA sequences that translate to the same CDR3. The chain employs TRBV7-9 and TRBJ2-7, with D possibly being TRBD1 or TRBD2 (5 bases each). V was shortened by 5 bases and J by 5 bases, with 13 bases between the two germline ends. The V gene's germline CDR1 is SEHNR and CDR2 FQNEAQ (reference sequence). CDR3 length: 13 residues. The CDR3 sequence: CASSPRGPDEQYF. In DNA, the CDR3 is TGTGCCAGCAGCCCCCGGGGCCCGGACGAGCAGTACTTC. The complete variable domain, with remaining parts taken from reference TRBV7-9 and TRBJ2-7, reads DTGVSQNPRHKITKRGQNVTFRCDPISEHNRLYWYRQTLGQGPEFLTYFQNEAQLEKSRLLSDRFSAERPKGSFSTLEIQRTEQGDSAMYLCASSPRGPDEQYFGPGTRLTVT.

The chain recombines TRBV6-5 with TRBJ2-7; D possibly corresponds to TRBD2 (6 bases). Trimming pared 8 bases from V and 3 bases from J, leaving 17 bases between. CDR3 length: 14 amino acids. From germline, CDR1 is MNHEY and CDR2 SVGAGI. CDR3 bases: TGTGCCAGCGGGGGAGGAGGGTTCGGCTACGAGCAGTACTTC. This sequence encodes CASGGGGFGYEQYF.

V usage is TRBV30 and J usage is TRBJ2-3, with D unresolved. The germline CDR1 and CDR2 sequences are GTSNPN and SVGIG (reference sequence). This CDR3 is 11 amino acids long. Trimming took off 7 bases at V and 2 bases at J, with 7 bases between the two ends. CDR3 loop: CALTTTDTQYF. CDR3 nucleotides: TGTGCCTTGACCACCACAGATACGCAGTATTTT.

This chain connects TRBV19 to TRBJ2-1; D tentatively fits TRBD1 or TRBD2 (5 bases each). This CDR3 has 16 amino acids. Germline-derived CDR1 and CDR2 are LNHDA and SQIVND (reference sequence). The V gene lost 7 bases and the J gene lost 0 bases, with 16 bases spanning the gap. CDR3 nucleotide sequence: TGTGCCAGTAAGGCGTTGGGGACCGGCTCCTACAATGAGCAGTTCTTC. It is translated as CASKALGTGSYNEQFF.

Note on this clone: At one boundary the junction diverges from the germline segment, which might be a read error. This sequence joins TRBV7-7 and TRBJ1-6; no definite D call. The CDR3 sequence is 14 residues long. Per germline, CDR1 SSHAT and CDR2 FNYEAQ (reference sequence). The CDR3 DNA is TGTGCTAGCAGCTTAGCTGCGAGGAATTCACCCCTCCACTTT. It yields the protein CASSLAARNSPLHF.

The chain has TRBV2 and TRBJ1-3; 8 bases are a match to TRBD1. The CDR3 is 16 amino acids. Trimming cost V 6 bases and J 3 bases; bases outside gene matches: 10. Germline V CDR1 and CDR2: SNHLY, FYNNEI. This CDR3 reads CASSQVQGVHGNTIYF. CDR3 in DNA: TGTGCCAGCAGCCAGGTACAGGGGGTACATGGAAACACCATATATTTT.

This chain uses TRBV30 with TRBJ1-6; D is undetermined. From germline, CDR1 is GTSNPN and CDR2 SVGIG (reference sequence). The CDR3 is 14 residues long. Trimming took off 3 bases at V and 0 bases at J, with 6 bases between the two ends. Here the CDR3 reads CAWRGGSYNSPLHF. CDR3 sequence (DNA): TGTGCCTGGAGAGGCGGCTCCTATAATTCACCCCTCCACTTT.

The chain has TRBV7-9 and TRBJ1-2, with D perhaps TRBD1 (6 bases). V was clipped by 6 bases and J by 3 bases, with 20 bases between them. Per germline, CDR1 SEHNR and CDR2 FQNEAQ (reference sequence). The CDR3 length is 16 residues. The CDR3: CASRPIPRGYDYGYTF. CDR3 bases: TGTGCCAGCAGACCTATCCCTAGGGGGTACGACTATGGCTACACCTTC.

This chain links TRBV5-8 with TRBJ1-2; D is unclear. Germline V gene lookup returns CDR1 SGHTS and CDR2 YDEGEE. Trimming left V 4 bases short and J 6 bases short, with 16 bases between. CDR3 length equals 14 residues. This CDR3 reads CASSVLLSRDGYTF. Here the CDR3 DNA reads TGTGCCAGCAGCGTTCTTCTCTCTAGGGATGGCTACACCTTC.

CDR3 coding DNA: TGTGCCAGCAGCTTACTAAAAGGGCATGGCTATGGCTACACCTTC. It encodes CASSLLKGHGYGYTF. This chain connects TRBV7-9 to TRBJ1-2, with D hard to call. The length of the CDR3 is 15 residues. Trimming took 2 bases from V and 4 from J, leaving 14 bases between them. Germline V lookup: CDR1 SEHNR, CDR2 FQNEAQ (reference sequence).

The chain combines TRBV21-1 with TRBJ2-1; the table assigns TRBD1, which was not confirmed against the DNA. TRBV21-1 is an annotated pseudogene. This CDR3 contains 15 residues. The CDR3 DNA reads TGTGCCAGCAGTGCCCGGGACAGGGACTACAATGAGCAGTTCTTC. This translates into CASSARDRDYNEQFF.

J is TRBJ2-2 and V is TRBV5-1; 7 nucleotides line up with TRBD1. The ends lost 4 bases at V and 5 bases at J; junction bases unmatched: 8. This CDR3 has 15 amino acids. From germline, CDR1 is SGHRS and CDR2 YFSETQ. In DNA, the CDR3 is TGCGCCAGCAGCCCTAGACAGGGAAATACCGGGGAGCTGTTTTTT. Its translation: CASSPRQGNTGELFF. The whole variable domain, filled in from reference TRBV5-1 and TRBJ2-2, reads KAGVTQTPRYLIKTRGQQVTLSCSPISGHRSVSWYQQTPGQGLQFLFEYFSETQRNKGNFPGRFSGRQFSNSRSEMNVSTLELGDSALYLCASSPRQGNTGELFFGEGSRLTVL.